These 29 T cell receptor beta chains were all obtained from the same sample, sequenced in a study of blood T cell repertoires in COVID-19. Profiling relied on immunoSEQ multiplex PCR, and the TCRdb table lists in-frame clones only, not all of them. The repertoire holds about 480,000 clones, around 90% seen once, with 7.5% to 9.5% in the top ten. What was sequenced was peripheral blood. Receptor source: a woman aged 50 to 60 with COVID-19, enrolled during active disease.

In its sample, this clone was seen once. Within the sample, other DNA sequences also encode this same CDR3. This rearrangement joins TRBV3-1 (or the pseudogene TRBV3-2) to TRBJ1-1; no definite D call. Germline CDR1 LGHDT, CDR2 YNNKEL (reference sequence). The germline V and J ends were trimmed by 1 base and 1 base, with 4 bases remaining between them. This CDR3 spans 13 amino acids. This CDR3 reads CASSQAGNTEAFF. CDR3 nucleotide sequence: TGTGCCAGCAGCCAAGCCGGGAACACTGAAGCTTTCTTT.

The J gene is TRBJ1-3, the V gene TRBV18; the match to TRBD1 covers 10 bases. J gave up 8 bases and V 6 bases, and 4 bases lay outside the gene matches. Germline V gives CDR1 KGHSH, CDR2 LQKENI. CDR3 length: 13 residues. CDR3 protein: CASSTGGTDTIYF. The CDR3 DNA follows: TGTGCCAGCTCGACAGGGGGCACAGACACCATATATTTT. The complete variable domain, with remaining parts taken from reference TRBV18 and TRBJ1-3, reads NAGVMQNPRHLVRRRGQEARLRCSPMKGHSHVYWYRQLPEEGLKFMVYLQKENIIDESGMPKERFSAEFPKEGPSILRIQQVVRGDSAAYFCASSTGGTDTIYFGEGSWLTVV.

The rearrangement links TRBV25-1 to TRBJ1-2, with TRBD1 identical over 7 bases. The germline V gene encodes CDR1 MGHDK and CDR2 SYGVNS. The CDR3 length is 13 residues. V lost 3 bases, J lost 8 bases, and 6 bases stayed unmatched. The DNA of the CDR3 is TGTGCCAGCAGTGACGAACAGGGGTTCGGCTACACCTTC. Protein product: CASSDEQGFGYTF.

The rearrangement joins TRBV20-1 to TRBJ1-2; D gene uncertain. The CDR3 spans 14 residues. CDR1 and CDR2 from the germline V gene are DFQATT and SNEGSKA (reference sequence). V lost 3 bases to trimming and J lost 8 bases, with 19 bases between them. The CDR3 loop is CSASFDSLPGGYTF. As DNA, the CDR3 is TGCAGTGCTAGTTTCGACTCGCTCCCTGGGGGCTACACCTTC.

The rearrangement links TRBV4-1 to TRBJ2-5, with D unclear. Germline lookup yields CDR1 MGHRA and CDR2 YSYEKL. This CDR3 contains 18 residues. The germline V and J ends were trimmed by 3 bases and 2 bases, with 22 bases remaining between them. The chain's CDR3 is CASSQIGRWWRRQETQYF. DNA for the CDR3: TGCGCCAGCAGCCAGATAGGAAGGTGGTGGAGACGTCAAGAGACCCAGTACTTC.

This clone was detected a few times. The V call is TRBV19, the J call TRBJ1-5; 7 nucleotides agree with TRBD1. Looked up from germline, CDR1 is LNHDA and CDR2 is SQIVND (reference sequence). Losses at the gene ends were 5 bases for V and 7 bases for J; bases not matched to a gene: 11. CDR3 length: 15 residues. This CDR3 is CASSAYAGTVQPQHF. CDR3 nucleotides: TGTGCCAGTAGTGCATACGCCGGGACAGTCCAGCCCCAGCATTTT.

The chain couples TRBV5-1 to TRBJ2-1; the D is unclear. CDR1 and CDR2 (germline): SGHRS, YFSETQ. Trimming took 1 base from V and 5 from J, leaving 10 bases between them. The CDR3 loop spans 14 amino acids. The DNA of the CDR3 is TGCGCCAGCAGCTTGAGTCAGATCAACAATGAGCAGTTCTTC. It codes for CASSLSQINNEQFF.

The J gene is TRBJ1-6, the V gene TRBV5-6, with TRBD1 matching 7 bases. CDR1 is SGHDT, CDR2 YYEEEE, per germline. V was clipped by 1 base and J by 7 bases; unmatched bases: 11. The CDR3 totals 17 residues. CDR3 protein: CASSLTAPGQVNSPLHF. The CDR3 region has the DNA TGTGCCAGCAGCTTGACAGCGCCCGGACAGGTGAATTCACCCCTCCACTTT.

The CDR3 coding sequence is TGTGCCAGCAGCTTAGTTTACAGGTCCGAGCAAGATGAGCAGTTCTTC. Translation gives CASSLVYRSEQDEQFF. This chain uses TRBV11-2 with TRBJ2-1, with D perhaps TRBD1 (5 bases). The CDR3 is 16 amino acids. CDR1 is SGHAT, CDR2 FQNNGV, per germline. V gave up 1 base and J gave up 8 bases, with 18 bases separating them. Full variable domain (remainder filled in from reference TRBV11-2 and TRBJ2-1): EAGVAQSPRYKIIEKRQSVAFWCNPISGHATLYWYQQILGQGPKLLIQFQNNGVVDDSQLPKDRFSAERLKGVDSTLKIQPAKLEDSAVYLCASSLVYRSEQDEQFFGPGTRLTVL.

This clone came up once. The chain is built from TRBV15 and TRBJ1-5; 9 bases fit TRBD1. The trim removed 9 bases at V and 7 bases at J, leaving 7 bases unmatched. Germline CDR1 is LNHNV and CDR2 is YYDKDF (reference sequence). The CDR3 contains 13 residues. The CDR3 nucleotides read TGTGCCACAAGAGGGACAGGGACCCAGCCCCAGCATTTT. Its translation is CATRGTGTQPQHF.

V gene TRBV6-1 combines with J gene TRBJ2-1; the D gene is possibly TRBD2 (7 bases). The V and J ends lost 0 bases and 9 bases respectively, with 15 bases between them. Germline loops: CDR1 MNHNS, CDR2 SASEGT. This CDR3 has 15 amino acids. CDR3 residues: CASSEAGGRVSEQFF. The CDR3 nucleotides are TGTGCCAGCAGTGAAGCGGGGGGGCGAGTCAGTGAGCAGTTCTTC.

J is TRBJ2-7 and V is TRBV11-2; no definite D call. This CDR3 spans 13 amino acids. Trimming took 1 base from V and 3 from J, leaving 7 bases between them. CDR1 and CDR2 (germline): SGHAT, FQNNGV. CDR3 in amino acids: CASSLVLLYEQYF. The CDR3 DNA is TGTGCCAGCAGCTTAGTACTACTCTACGAGCAGTACTTC.

In DNA form, the CDR3 reads TGCGCCAGCAGCTTGGAGGCAGGGTTGAACACTGAAGCTTTCTTT. Translated: CASSLEAGLNTEAFF. The V and J genes are TRBV5-1 and TRBJ1-1, with a weak D call TRBD1 (5 bases). The CDR3 runs to 15 residues. Trimming removed 0 bases from V and 0 bases from J, with 9 bases in between. Germline values: CDR1 SGHRS, CDR2 YFSETQ.

The CDR3 here is CASSQRQVWDTEAFF. As DNA, the CDR3 is TGTGCCAGCAGTCAAAGACAGGTCTGGGACACTGAAGCTTTCTTT. This chain joins TRBV6-2 or TRBV6-3 and TRBJ1-1, with D tentatively TRBD1 (6 bases). The V and J ends lost 5 bases and 3 bases respectively, with 16 bases between them. Per the germline V gene, CDR1 is MNHEY and CDR2 is SVGEGT. The CDR3 loop spans 15 amino acids.

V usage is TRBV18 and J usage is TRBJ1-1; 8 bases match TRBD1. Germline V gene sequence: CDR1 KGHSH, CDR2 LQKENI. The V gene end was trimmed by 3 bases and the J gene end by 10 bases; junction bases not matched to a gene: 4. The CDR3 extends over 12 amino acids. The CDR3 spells CASSPDDRGAFF. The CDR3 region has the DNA TGTGCCAGCTCACCCGACGACAGGGGAGCTTTCTTT. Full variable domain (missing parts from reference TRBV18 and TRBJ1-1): NAGVMQNPRHLVRRRGQEARLRCSPMKGHSHVYWYRQLPEEGLKFMVYLQKENIIDESGMPKERFSAEFPKEGPSILRIQQVVRGDSAAYFCASSPDDRGAFFGQGTRLTVV.

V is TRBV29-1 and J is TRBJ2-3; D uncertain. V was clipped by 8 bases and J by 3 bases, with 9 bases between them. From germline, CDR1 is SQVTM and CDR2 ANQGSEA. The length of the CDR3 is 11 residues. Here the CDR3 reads CSSGETDTQYF. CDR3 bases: TGCAGCTCCGGTGAGACAGATACGCAGTATTTT.

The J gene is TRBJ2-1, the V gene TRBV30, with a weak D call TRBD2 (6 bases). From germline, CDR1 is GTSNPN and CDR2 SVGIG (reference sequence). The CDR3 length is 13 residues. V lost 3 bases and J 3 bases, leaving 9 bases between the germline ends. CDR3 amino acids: CAWRAGNYNEQFF. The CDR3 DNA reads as TGTGCCTGGAGGGCGGGGAACTACAATGAGCAGTTCTTC.

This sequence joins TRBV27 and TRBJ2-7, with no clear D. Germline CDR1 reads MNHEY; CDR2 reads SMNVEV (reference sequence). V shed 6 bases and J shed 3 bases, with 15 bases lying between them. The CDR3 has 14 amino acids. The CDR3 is CASSRAGQIYEQYF. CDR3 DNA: TGTGCCAGCAGCCGTGCTGGGCAGATCTACGAGCAGTACTTC.

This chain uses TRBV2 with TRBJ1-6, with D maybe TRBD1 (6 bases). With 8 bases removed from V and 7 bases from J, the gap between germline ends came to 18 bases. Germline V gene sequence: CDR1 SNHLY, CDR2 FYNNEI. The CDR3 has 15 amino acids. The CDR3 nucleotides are TGTGCCAGCTCTGGGGGCGACCCCCGAAATTCACCCCTCCACTTT. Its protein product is CASSGGDPRNSPLHF. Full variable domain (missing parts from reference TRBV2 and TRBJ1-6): EPEVTQTPSHQVTQMGQEVILRCVPISNHLYFYWYRQILGQKVEFLVSFYNNEISEKSEIFDDQFSVERPDGSNFTLKIRSTKLEDSAMYFCASSGGDPRNSPLHFGNGTRLTVT.

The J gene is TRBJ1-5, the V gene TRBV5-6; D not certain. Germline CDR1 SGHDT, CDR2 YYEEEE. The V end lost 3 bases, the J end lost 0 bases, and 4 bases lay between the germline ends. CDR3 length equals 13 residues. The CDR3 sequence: CASSSYSNQPQHF. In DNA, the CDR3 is TGTGCCAGCAGCTCCTATAGCAATCAGCCCCAGCATTTT.

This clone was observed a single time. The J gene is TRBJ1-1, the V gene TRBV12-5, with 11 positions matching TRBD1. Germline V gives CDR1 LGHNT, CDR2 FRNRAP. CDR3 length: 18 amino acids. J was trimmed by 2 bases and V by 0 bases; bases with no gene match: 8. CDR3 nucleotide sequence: TGTGCTAGTGGTTTGGTACTTGGGACAGGGGGTTCAAACACTGAAGCTTTCTTT. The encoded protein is CASGLVLGTGGSNTEAFF. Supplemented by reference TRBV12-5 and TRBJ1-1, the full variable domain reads DARVTQTPRHKVTEMGQEVTMRCQPILGHNTVFWYRQTMMQGLELLAYFRNRAPLDDSGMPKDRFSAEMPDATLATLKIQPSEPRDSAVYFCASGLVLGTGGSNTEAFFGQGTRLTVV.

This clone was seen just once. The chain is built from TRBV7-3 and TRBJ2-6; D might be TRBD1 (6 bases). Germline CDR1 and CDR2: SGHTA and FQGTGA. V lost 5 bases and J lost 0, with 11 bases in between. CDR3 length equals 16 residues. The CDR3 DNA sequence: TGTGCCAGCAGCCGGGACACGACCTCTGGGGCCAACGTCCTGACTTTC. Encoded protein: CASSRDTTSGANVLTF. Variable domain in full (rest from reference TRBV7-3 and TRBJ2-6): GAGVSQTPSNKVTEKGKYVELRCDPISGHTALYWYRQSLGQGPEFLIYFQGTGAADDSGLPNDRFFAVRPEGSVSTLKIQRTERGDSAVYLCASSRDTTSGANVLTFGAGSRLTVL.

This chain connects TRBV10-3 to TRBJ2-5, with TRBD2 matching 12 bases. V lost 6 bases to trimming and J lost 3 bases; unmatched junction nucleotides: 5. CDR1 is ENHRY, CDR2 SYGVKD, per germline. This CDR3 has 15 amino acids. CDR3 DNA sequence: TGTGCCATCAGCATTTCTAGCGGGGGGGAAGAGACCCAGTACTTC. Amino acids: CAISISSGGEETQYF.

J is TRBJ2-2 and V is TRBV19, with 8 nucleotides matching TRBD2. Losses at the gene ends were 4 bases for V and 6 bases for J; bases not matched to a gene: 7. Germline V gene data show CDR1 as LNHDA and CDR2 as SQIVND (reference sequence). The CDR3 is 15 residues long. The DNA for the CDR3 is TGTGCCAGTAGTACGGGGGGGCGGTTGGCCGGGGAGCTGTTTTTT. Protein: CASSTGGRLAGELFF.

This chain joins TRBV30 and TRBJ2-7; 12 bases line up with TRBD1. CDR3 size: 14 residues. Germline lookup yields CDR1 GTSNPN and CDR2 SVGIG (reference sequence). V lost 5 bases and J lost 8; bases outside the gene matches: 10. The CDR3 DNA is TGTGCCTGGGAAGGGACAGGGGGCCACCTGAAGCAGTACTTC. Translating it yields CAWEGTGGHLKQYF.

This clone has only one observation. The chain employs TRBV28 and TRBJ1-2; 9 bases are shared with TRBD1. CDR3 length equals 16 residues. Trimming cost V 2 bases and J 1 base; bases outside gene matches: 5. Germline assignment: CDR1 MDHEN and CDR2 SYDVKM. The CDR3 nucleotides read TGTGCCAGCAGTTTACCACAGGGGGCAGATAACTATGGCTACACCTTC. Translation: CASSLPQGADNYGYTF.

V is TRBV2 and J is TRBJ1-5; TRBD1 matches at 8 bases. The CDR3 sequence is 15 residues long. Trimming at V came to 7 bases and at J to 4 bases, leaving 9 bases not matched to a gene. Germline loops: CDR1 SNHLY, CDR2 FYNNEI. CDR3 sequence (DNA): TGTGCCAGCACTTTAGACAGGGGACGGAATCAGCCCCAGCATTTT. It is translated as CASTLDRGRNQPQHF.

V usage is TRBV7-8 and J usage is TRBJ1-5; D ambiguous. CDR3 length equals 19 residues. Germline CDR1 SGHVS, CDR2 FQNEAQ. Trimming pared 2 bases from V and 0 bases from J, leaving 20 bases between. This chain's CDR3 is CASSLNSLGGLYSNQPQHF. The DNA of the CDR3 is TGTGCCAGCAGCTTAAACTCCCTGGGTGGGCTTTATAGCAATCAGCCCCAGCATTTT.

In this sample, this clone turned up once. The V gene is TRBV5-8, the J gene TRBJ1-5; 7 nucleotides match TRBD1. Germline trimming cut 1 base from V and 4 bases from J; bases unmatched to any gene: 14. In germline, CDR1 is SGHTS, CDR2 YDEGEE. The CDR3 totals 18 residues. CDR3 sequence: CASSLRYVTGTWNQPQHF. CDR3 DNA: TGTGCCAGCAGCTTGAGGTATGTGACAGGGACTTGGAATCAGCCCCAGCATTTT.